This T cell receptor (beta chain) was obtained from a study of blood T cell repertoires in COVID-19. Study in general: Samples of COVID-19 (acute and convalescent) were obtained from the United States, Italy and Spain. PBMCs, B-cell-depleted T cells, or T cells were the source of the cDNA or gDNA that made up the material.

As processed by the authors: Amplification from reference gene primers served as the basis for estimated nucleated cell counts. The table came from immunoSEQ multiplex PCR; TCRdb's copy has only in-frame clones and leaves some out. The V and J calls and clone size were taken over from that table, and D and trimming were inferred from the DNA. The sample holds about 100,000 clones, about 92% seen once. Trimming removed 7 bases from V and 2 bases from J; junction bases left unmatched: 8. CDR3 length: 14 residues. CDR1 is MDHEN and CDR2 is SYDVKM in the germline V gene. The material sequenced was peripheral blood. This receptor was identified in a man aged 50-60 years with active COVID-19. The chain recombines TRBV28 with TRBJ2-7; 7 bases align to TRBD1. CDR3 residues: CASIRRDRAYEQYF. In DNA, the CDR3 is TGTGCCAGCATCCGCCGGGACAGAGCCTACGAGCAGTACTTC.